This is a list of T cell receptor beta chains from one sample in a study of graft-versus-host responses after intestinal transplantation. This table comes from immunoSEQ multiplex PCR, and its TCRdb copy is limited to in-frame clones, with some not included. The table has tens of thousands of clones, about 90% seen once. The sample here was PBMCs, taken 26 days after transplant. The receptors shown here come from a human patient who received an intestinal transplant, so some T cells may come from the graft donor. Both conserved end residues are part of each CDR3. The order of the fields is J gene, D gene, V gene, CDR3 length, clone size, CDR3 protein, CDR3 DNA. A D gene is named only where the DNA matches it firmly. Where a row states a size, it is once, few, many or the class of an expanded clone; other rows omit it.

j_gene: TRBJ2-2
d_gene: NA
v_gene: TRBV9
len: 12
abundance: NA
CDR3aa: CASSVTGGELFF
CDR3nt: TGTGCCAGCAGCGTAACAGGCGGGGAGCTGTTTTTT

j_gene: TRBJ1-2
d_gene: NA
v_gene: TRBV28
len: 18
abundance: NA
CDR3aa: CASSSPRGLTPSGGGYTF
CDR3nt: TGTGCCAGCAGTTCCCCTAGGGGATTGACACCCTCTGGTGGTGGCTACACCTTC

j_gene: TRBJ1-2
d_gene: TRBD1
v_gene: TRBV6-5
len: 16
abundance: NA
CDR3aa: CASSYVSPDRPDGYTF
CDR3nt: TGTGCCAGCAGTTACGTATCCCCGGACAGGCCGGATGGCTACACCTTC

j_gene: TRBJ2-3
d_gene: NA
v_gene: TRBV6-6
len: 13
abundance: NA
CDR3aa: CATTLRRADTQYF
CDR3nt: TGTGCCACCACTCTAAGGAGGGCAGATACGCAGTATTTT

j_gene: TRBJ1-2
d_gene: NA
v_gene: TRBV4-3
len: 15
abundance: NA
CDR3aa: CASSQDTTGNYGYTF
CDR3nt: TGCGCCAGCAGCCAAGATACGACTGGGAACTATGGCTACACCTTC

j_gene: TRBJ2-1
d_gene: TRBD2
v_gene: TRBV2
len: 14
abundance: once
CDR3aa: CASSLSLAANEQFF
CDR3nt: TGTGCCAGCAGTCTAAGTCTAGCGGCCAATGAGCAGTTCTTC

j_gene: TRBJ2-7
d_gene: NA
v_gene: TRBV28
len: 11
abundance: few
CDR3aa: CASSLAYEQYF
CDR3nt: TGTGCCAGCAGTTTAGCGTACGAGCAGTACTTC

j_gene: TRBJ1-6
d_gene: TRBD1
v_gene: TRBV5-1
len: 15
abundance: NA
CDR3aa: CASSLEAGGESPLHF
CDR3nt: TGCGCCAGCAGCTTGGAGGCAGGGGGCGAATCACCCCTCCACTTT

j_gene: TRBJ2-2
d_gene: NA
v_gene: TRBV7-8
len: 14
abundance: NA
CDR3aa: CASSYQLDTGELFF
CDR3nt: TGTGCCAGCAGTTACCAGTTGGACACCGGGGAGCTGTTTTTT

j_gene: TRBJ1-2
d_gene: TRBD1
v_gene: TRBV7-2
len: 15
abundance: NA
CDR3aa: CASSSTDRGFFGYTF
CDR3nt: TGTGCCAGCAGCTCCACGGACAGGGGATTCTTTGGCTACACCTTC

j_gene: TRBJ1-2
d_gene: TRBD1
v_gene: TRBV7-8
len: 15
abundance: NA
CDR3aa: CASSASGTGVYGYTF
CDR3nt: TGTGCCAGCAGCGCCTCCGGGACAGGGGTCTATGGCTACACCTTC

j_gene: TRBJ2-7
d_gene: NA
v_gene: TRBV5-6
len: 14
abundance: once
CDR3aa: CASSLAQGLYEQYF
CDR3nt: TGTGCCAGCAGCTTGGCACAGGGTCTCTACGAGCAGTACTTC

j_gene: TRBJ2-2
d_gene: NA
v_gene: TRBV19
len: 15
abundance: NA
CDR3aa: CASSIFTMNTGELFF
CDR3nt: TGTGCCAGTAGTATCTTTACAATGAACACCGGGGAGCTGTTTTTT

j_gene: TRBJ1-4
d_gene: TRBD1
v_gene: TRBV7-9
len: 14
abundance: NA
CDR3aa: CASSPDRGVEKLFF
CDR3nt: TGTGCCAGCAGCCCCGACAGGGGGGTTGAAAAACTGTTTTTT

j_gene: TRBJ1-5
d_gene: NA
v_gene: TRBV28
len: 13
abundance: once
CDR3aa: CASTSRRGQPQHF
CDR3nt: TGTGCCAGCACCTCAAGGCGCGGTCAGCCCCAGCATTTT

j_gene: TRBJ1-5
d_gene: NA
v_gene: TRBV6-5
len: 15
abundance: NA
CDR3aa: CASSYSSGGGRPQHF
CDR3nt: TGTGCCAGCAGTTACTCGAGTGGGGGGGGTCGGCCCCAGCATTTT